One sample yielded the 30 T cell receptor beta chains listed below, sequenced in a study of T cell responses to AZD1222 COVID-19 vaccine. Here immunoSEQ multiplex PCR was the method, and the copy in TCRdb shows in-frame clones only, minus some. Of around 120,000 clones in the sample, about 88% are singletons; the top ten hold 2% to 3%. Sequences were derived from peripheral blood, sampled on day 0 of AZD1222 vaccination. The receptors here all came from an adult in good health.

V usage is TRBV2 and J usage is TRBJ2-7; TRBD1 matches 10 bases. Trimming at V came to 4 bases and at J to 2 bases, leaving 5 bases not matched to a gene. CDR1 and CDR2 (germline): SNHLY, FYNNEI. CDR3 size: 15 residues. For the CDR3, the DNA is TGTGCCAGCAGTGTTGGGACAGGGGTGACCTACGAGCAGTACTTC. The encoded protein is CASSVGTGVTYEQYF.

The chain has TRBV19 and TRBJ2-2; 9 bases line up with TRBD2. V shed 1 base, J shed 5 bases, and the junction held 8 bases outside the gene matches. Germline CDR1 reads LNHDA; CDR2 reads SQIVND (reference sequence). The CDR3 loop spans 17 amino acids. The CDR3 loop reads CASSIGVAGDGTGELFF. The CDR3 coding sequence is TGTGCCAGTAGTATAGGGGTAGCGGGAGATGGGACCGGGGAGCTGTTTTTT.

CDR3 amino acids: CASSPGGNSYNEQFF. The CDR3 DNA follows: TGCGCCAGCAGCCCAGGGGGCAACTCCTACAATGAGCAGTTCTTC. V is TRBV5-1 and J is TRBJ2-1, with 8 bases matching TRBD1. CDR1 and CDR2 from the germline V gene are SGHRS and YFSETQ. CDR3 length: 15 residues. V lost 4 bases to trimming and J lost 0 bases; unmatched junction nucleotides: 3.

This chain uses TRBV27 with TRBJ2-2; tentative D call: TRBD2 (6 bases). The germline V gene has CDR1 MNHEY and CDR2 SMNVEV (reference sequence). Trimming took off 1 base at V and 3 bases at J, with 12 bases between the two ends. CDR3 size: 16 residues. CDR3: CASSLWRGGDTGELFF. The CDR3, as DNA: TGTGCCAGCAGTTTATGGCGGGGCGGGGACACCGGGGAGCTGTTTTTT.

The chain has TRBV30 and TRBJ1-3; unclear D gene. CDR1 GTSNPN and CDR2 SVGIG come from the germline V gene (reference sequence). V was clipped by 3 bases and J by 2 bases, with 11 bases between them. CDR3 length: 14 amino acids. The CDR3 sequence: CAWSPPTAGNTIYF. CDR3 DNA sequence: TGTGCCTGGAGCCCCCCAACTGCTGGAAACACCATATATTTT.

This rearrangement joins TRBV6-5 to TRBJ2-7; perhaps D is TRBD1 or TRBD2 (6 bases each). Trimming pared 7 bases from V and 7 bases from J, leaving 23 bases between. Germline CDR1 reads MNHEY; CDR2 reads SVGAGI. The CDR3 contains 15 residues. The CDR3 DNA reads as TGTGCCAGCATCGTCGGGAGACGGGACAAAGGGGAGCAGTACTTC. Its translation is CASIVGRRDKGEQYF.

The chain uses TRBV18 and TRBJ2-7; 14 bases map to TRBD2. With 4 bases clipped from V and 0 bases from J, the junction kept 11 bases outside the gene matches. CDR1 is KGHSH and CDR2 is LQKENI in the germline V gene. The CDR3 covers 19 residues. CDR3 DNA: TGTGCCAGCTCACAGACCGGGACTAGCGGGGGCGGGAGCTCCTACGAGCAGTACTTC. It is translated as CASSQTGTSGGGSSYEQYF.

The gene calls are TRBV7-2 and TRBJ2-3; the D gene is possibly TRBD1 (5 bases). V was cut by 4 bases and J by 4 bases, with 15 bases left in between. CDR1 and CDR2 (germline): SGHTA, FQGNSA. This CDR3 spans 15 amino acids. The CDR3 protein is CASSSQVGPSDTQYF. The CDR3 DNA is TGTGCCAGCAGCTCACAGGTGGGGCCATCAGATACGCAGTATTTT.

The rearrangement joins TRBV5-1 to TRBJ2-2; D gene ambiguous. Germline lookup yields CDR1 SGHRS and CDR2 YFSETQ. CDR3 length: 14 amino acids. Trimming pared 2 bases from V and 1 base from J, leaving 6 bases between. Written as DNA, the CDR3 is TGCGCCAGCAGCTTCCGACGGAACACCGGGGAGCTGTTTTTT. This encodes CASSFRRNTGELFF.

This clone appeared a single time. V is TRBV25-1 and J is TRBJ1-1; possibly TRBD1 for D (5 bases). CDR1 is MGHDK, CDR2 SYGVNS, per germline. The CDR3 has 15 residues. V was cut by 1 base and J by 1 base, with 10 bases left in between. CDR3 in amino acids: CASSELGDWNTEAFF. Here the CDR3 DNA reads TGTGCCAGCAGTGAATTGGGGGATTGGAACACTGAAGCTTTCTTT.

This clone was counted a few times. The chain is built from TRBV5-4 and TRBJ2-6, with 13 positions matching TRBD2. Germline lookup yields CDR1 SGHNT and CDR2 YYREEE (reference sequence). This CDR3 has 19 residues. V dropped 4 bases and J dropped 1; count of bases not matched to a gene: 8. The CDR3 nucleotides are TGTGCCAGCAGCCCCGGGACTAGCGGGATCGGGTCTGGGGCCAACGTCCTGACTTTC. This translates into CASSPGTSGIGSGANVLTF.

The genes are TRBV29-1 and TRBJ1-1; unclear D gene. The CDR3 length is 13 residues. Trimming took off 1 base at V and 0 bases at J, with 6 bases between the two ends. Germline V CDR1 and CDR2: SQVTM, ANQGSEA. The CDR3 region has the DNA TGCAGCGTTGAAGGGGTAATGAACACTGAAGCTTTCTTT. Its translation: CSVEGVMNTEAFF.

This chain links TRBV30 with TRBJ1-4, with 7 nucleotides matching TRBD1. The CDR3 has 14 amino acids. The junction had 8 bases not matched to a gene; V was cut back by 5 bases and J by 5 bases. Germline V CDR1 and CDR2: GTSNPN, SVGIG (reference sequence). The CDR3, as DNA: TGTGCCTGGGCCCGACAGGGCAAGAATGAAAAACTGTTTTTT. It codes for CAWARQGKNEKLFF.

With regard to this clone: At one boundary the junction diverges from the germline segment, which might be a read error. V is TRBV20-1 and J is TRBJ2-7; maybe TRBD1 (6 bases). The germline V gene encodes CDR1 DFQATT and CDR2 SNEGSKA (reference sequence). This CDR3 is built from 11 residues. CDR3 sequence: CSARDRAGDRF. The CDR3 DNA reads TGCAGTGCTAGAGATCGGGCAGGGGACCGCTTC.

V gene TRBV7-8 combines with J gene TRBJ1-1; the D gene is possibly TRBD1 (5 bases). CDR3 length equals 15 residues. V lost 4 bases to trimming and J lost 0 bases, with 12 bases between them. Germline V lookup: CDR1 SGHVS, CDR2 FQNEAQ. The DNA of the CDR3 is TGTGCCAGCAGCTCCCAGGGACGGCTGAACACTGAAGCTTTCTTT. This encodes CASSSQGRLNTEAFF.

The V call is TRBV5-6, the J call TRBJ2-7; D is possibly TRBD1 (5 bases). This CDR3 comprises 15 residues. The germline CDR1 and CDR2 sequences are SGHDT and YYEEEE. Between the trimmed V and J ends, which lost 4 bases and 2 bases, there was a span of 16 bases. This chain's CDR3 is CASSGARAYPYEQYF. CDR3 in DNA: TGTGCCAGCAGCGGGGCCAGGGCCTACCCCTACGAGCAGTACTTC.

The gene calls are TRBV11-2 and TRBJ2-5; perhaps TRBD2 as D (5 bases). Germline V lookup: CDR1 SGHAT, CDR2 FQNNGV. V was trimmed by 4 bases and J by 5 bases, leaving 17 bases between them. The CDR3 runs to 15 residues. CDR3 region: CASSSAGGRTETQYF. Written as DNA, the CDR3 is TGTGCCAGCAGCTCCGCGGGTGGTAGAACGGAGACCCAGTACTTC.

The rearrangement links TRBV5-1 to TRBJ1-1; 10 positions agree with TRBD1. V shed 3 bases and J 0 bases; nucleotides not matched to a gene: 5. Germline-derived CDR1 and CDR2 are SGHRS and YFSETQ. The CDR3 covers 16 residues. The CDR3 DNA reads TGCGCCAGCAGCTCCGGGACAGGGGCCATGAACACTGAAGCTTTCTTT. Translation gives CASSSGTGAMNTEAFF.

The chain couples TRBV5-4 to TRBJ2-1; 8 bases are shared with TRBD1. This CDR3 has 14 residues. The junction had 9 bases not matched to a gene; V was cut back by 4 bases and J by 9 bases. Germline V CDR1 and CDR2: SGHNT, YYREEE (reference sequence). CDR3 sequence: CASSDGQGRIEQFF. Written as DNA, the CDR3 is TGTGCCAGCAGCGATGGACAGGGAAGGATTGAGCAGTTCTTC.

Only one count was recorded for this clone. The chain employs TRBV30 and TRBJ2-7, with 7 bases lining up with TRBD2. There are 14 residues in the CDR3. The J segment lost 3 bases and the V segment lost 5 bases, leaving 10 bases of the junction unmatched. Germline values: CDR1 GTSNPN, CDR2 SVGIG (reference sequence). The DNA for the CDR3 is TGTGCCTGGGACCGGGGCCTAGCGGTCTACGAGCAGTACTTC. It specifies CAWDRGLAVYEQYF.

The CDR3 loop reads CASSSREGSYEQYF. In DNA form, the CDR3 reads TGTGCCAGCAGTTCCCGGGAGGGCTCCTACGAGCAGTACTTC. The J gene is TRBJ2-7, the V gene TRBV28; 8 nucleotides line up with TRBD2. V lost 4 bases to trimming and J lost 0 bases; unmatched junction nucleotides: 2. Germline lookup yields CDR1 MDHEN and CDR2 SYDVKM. This CDR3 contains 14 residues.

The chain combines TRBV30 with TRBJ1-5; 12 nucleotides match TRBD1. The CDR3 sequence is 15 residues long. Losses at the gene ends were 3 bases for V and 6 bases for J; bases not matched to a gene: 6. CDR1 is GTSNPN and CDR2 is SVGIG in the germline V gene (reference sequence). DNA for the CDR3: TGTGCCTGGAGCACCGGGACAGGGGGCTCTCAGCCCCAGCATTTT. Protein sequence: CAWSTGTGGSQPQHF.

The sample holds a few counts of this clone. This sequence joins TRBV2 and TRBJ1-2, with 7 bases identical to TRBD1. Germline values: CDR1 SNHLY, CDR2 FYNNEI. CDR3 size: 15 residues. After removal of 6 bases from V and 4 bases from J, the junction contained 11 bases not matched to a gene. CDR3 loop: CASRETGRDSYGYTF. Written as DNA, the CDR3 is TGTGCCAGCAGAGAGACAGGGAGGGACTCCTATGGCTACACCTTC.

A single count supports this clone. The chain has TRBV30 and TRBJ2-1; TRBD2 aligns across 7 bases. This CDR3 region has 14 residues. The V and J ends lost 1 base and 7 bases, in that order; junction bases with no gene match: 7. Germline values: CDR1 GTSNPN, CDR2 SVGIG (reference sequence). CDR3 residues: CAWSASGRRNEQFF. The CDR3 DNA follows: TGTGCCTGGAGTGCCTCCGGGAGGCGGAATGAGCAGTTCTTC.

CDR3 nucleotides: TGCGCCAGCAGCCAGGGTGGGACCGGGGAGCTGTTTTTT. Its translation is CASSQGGTGELFF. The J gene is TRBJ2-2, the V gene TRBV5-1; TRBD1 is a possible D gene (5 bases). CDR1 SGHRS and CDR2 YFSETQ come from the germline V gene. The V gene lost 4 bases and the J gene lost 5 bases, with 9 bases spanning the gap. This CDR3 region has 13 residues.

CDR3 bases: TGTGCCAGCAGCTCGCTTCGACAGGGAGGGACCACTGAAGCTTTCTTT. Its translation is CASSSLRQGGTTEAFF. The rearrangement links TRBV7-9 to TRBJ1-1, with 7 positions matching TRBD1. V gave up 4 bases and J gave up 4 bases; unmatched junction bases: 12. In germline, CDR1 is SEHNR, CDR2 FQNEAQ (reference sequence). This CDR3 spans 16 amino acids.

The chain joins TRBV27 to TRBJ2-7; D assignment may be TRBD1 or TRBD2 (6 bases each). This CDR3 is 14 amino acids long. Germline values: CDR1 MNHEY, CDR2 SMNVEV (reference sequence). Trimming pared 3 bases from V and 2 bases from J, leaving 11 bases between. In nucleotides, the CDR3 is TGTGCCAGCAGTTTTAGGGGGGATACCTACGAGCAGTACTTC. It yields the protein CASSFRGDTYEQYF.

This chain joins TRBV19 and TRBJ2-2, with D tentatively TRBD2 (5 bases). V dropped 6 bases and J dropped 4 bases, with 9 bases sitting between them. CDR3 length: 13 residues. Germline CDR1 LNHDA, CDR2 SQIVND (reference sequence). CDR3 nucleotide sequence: TGTGCCAGTAGGAGGGATGGCACCGGGGAGCTGTTTTTT. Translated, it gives CASRRDGTGELFF.

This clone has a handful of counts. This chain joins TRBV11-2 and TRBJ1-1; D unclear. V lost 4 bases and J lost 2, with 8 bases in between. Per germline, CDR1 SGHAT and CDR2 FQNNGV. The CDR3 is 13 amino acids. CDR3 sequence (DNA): TGTGCCAGCAGCTCCACGGGCAACACTGAAGCTTTCTTT. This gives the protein CASSSTGNTEAFF.

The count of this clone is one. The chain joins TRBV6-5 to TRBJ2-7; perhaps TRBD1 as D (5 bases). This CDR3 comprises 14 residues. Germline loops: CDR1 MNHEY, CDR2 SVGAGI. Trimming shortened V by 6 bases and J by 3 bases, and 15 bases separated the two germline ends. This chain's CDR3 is CASSPLTEVYEQYF. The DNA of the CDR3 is TGTGCCAGCAGCCCCCTGACAGAGGTCTACGAGCAGTACTTC.